The 23 T cell receptor beta chains in this list originate from one sample, sequenced in a study of T cell responses to AZD1222 COVID-19 vaccine (dated by TCRdb to about 2021). The library was made by the immunoSEQ multiplex PCR assay. Imported from immuneACCESS, the table was reduced by TCRdb to in-frame sequences with V and J called. These copies leave out some clones; in studies compared against another copy, an unresolved V gene accounts for under half, and the cause of the remainder is not known. This sample comprises tens of thousands of clones, 75% to 90% of them detected only once. The ten largest clones add up to 5% to 6.5% of the sample. This sample's time point label indicates: about 28 days (+/-7) after the second vaccine dose. Sequencing was performed on peripheral blood, taken 28 days after the second AZD1222 dose. The receptors derive from an adult who received the AZD1222 COVID-19 vaccine.

This chain connects TRBV19 to TRBJ1-5; 7 bases line up with TRBD1. Per the germline V gene, CDR1 is LNHDA and CDR2 is SQIVND (reference sequence). V trimming: 3 bases; J trimming: 0 bases; junction bases outside the gene matches: 8. The CDR3 has 17 residues. The CDR3, as DNA: TGTGCCAGTAGTATCAGTCGGGGACAGCATAGCAATCAGCCCCAGCATTTT. This gives the protein CASSISRGQHSNQPQHF.

The gene calls are TRBV9 and TRBJ1-1, with D possibly TRBD1 on 6 matching bases. The CDR3 has 16 amino acids. The V and J ends lost 0 bases and 1 base respectively, with 13 bases between them. Per germline, CDR1 SGDLS and CDR2 YYNGEE. The CDR3 spells CASSVDGGQRNTEAFF. For the CDR3, the DNA is TGTGCCAGCAGCGTAGACGGGGGCCAGAGGAACACTGAAGCTTTCTTT.

V gene TRBV28 combines with J gene TRBJ2-5; weak D call: TRBD1 (6 bases). CDR1 MDHEN and CDR2 SYDVKM come from the germline V gene. V lost 11 bases, J lost 5 bases, and 21 bases lay in between. The CDR3 spans 14 residues. Here the CDR3 reads CAGCRDTQGETQYF. The CDR3 region has the DNA TGTGCCGGATGCCGGGACACGCAAGGGGAGACCCAGTACTTC.

V usage is TRBV6-2 or TRBV6-3 and J usage is TRBJ1-2; 10 bases match TRBD1. The CDR3 runs to 14 residues. Germline V gene lookup returns CDR1 MNHEY and CDR2 SVGEGT. V gave up 6 bases and J gave up 8 bases; unmatched junction bases: 9. The CDR3 is CASSLDRGSGGYTF. The CDR3 region has the DNA TGTGCCAGCAGCTTGGACAGGGGGTCGGGAGGCTACACCTTC.

This chain uses TRBV4-3 with TRBJ2-1; TRBD2 aligns across 10 bases. Per the germline V gene, CDR1 is LGHNA and CDR2 is YSLEER. Trimming cost V 3 bases and J 8 bases; bases outside gene matches: 13. This CDR3 contains 17 residues. Written as DNA, the CDR3 is TGCGCCAGCAGCCACCTCTTTGGGAAGCGGGAGGGCGATGAGCAGTTCTTC. Translating it yields CASSHLFGKREGDEQFF.

The table lists this clone with a count of one. The V call is TRBV10-3, the J call TRBJ2-7, with TRBD1 matching 12 bases. CDR3 size: 16 residues. The V segment lost 2 bases and the J segment 4 bases; nucleotides outside the gene matches: 6. CDR1 is ENHRY, CDR2 SYGVKD, per germline. This CDR3 reads CAISEPGTGGPYEQYF. As DNA, the CDR3 is TGTGCCATCAGTGAGCCCGGGACAGGGGGCCCTTACGAGCAGTACTTC.

V and J are TRBV28 and TRBJ1-5; D possibly corresponds to TRBD1 (5 bases). Per the germline V gene, CDR1 is MDHEN and CDR2 is SYDVKM. The CDR3 has 14 residues. V was pared by 7 bases and J by 6 bases, with 16 bases between. CDR3 protein: CASNHGQGGQPQHF. CDR3 coding DNA: TGTGCCAGCAACCATGGGCAGGGTGGTCAGCCCCAGCATTTT.

The V gene is TRBV19, the J gene TRBJ1-5; TRBD1 is a possible D gene (5 bases). The CDR3 spans 14 residues. The germline V gene encodes CDR1 LNHDA and CDR2 SQIVND (reference sequence). The germline V and J ends were trimmed by 9 bases and 0 bases, with 12 bases remaining between them. In DNA, the CDR3 is TGTGCCAGCGACAGTCTTAATAGCAATCAGCCCCAGCATTTT. Translation gives CASDSLNSNQPQHF.

The rearrangement links TRBV9 to TRBJ1-1; D unresolved. The V gene lost 0 bases and the J gene lost 0 bases, with 6 bases spanning the gap. This CDR3 comprises 14 residues. The germline CDR1 and CDR2 sequences are SGDLS and YYNGEE. This CDR3 is CASSVAPLNTEAFF. CDR3 nucleotide sequence: TGTGCCAGCAGCGTAGCCCCCCTGAACACTGAAGCTTTCTTT.

V gene TRBV6-2 or TRBV6-3 combines with J gene TRBJ1-3; D may be TRBD1 (5 bases). The CDR3 is 16 residues long. CDR1 is MNHEY, CDR2 SVGEGT, per germline. V lost 6 bases and J lost 0, with 15 bases in between. The DNA of the CDR3 is TGTGCCAGCAGCGATCCGGGACCTAGCTCTGGAAACACCATATATTTT. It codes for CASSDPGPSSGNTIYF.

The chain recombines TRBV6-5 with TRBJ1-3, with D possibly TRBD1 on 5 matching bases. Germline CDR1 MNHEY, CDR2 SVGAGI. The V end lost 4 bases, the J end lost 6 bases, and 13 bases lay between the germline ends. The CDR3 sequence is 14 residues long. In nucleotides, the CDR3 is TGTGCCAGCAGTTCCCAGACAGCCTCAAACACCATATATTTT. Translating it yields CASSSQTASNTIYF.

V usage is TRBV3-1 (or the pseudogene TRBV3-2) and J usage is TRBJ2-2; D may be TRBD2 (6 bases). Germline V CDR1 and CDR2: LGHDT, YNNKEL (reference sequence). The CDR3 has 15 residues. Trimming took off 0 bases at V and 9 bases at J, with 14 bases between the two ends. This CDR3 is CASSQDGLLARELFF. The CDR3, as DNA: TGTGCCAGCAGCCAAGATGGACTACTGGCGAGGGAGCTGTTTTTT.

The chain employs TRBV24-1 and TRBJ2-7; D possibly corresponds to TRBD2 (7 bases). Germline V gene sequence: CDR1 KGHDR, CDR2 SFDVKD. The length of the CDR3 is 16 residues. The V end was cut by 4 bases, the J end by 2 bases, with 17 bases between. In nucleotides, the CDR3 is TGTGCCACCAGTGACCCAGGACAGCGGGGAACCTACGAGCAGTACTTC. This codes for CATSDPGQRGTYEQYF.

The gene calls are TRBV6-5 and TRBJ1-5; possible D gene TRBD1, 6 bases. This CDR3 spans 15 amino acids. Between the trimmed V and J ends, which lost 6 bases and 4 bases, there was a span of 16 bases. The germline gives CDR1 MNHEY, CDR2 SVGAGI. CDR3 sequence reads: CASRPGKGGNQPQHF. The DNA of the CDR3 is TGTGCCAGCAGACCCGGGAAGGGGGGGAATCAGCCCCAGCATTTT.

The rearrangement joins TRBV29-1 to TRBJ1-1; TRBD1 is a possible D gene (5 bases). V was pared by 2 bases and J by 4 bases, with 11 bases between. The germline CDR1 and CDR2 sequences are SQVTM and ANQGSEA. The CDR3 totals 13 residues. CDR3 sequence (DNA): TGCAGCGTTGAAACGGGGGTCGGCACTGAAGCTTTCTTT. This gives the protein CSVETGVGTEAFF.

This chain links TRBV27 with TRBJ2-2; TRBD1 aligns across 8 bases. Losses at the gene ends were 1 base for V and 2 bases for J; bases not matched to a gene: 3. This CDR3 spans 16 amino acids. Looked up from germline, CDR1 is MNHEY and CDR2 is SMNVEV (reference sequence). Written as DNA, the CDR3 is TGTGCCAGCAGTTTATGGGACAGGCTTAACACCGGGGAGCTGTTTTTT. Residues: CASSLWDRLNTGELFF.

The chain employs TRBV18 and TRBJ2-4, with D unclear. This CDR3 has 15 amino acids. Germline CDR1 reads KGHSH; CDR2 reads LQKENI. Trimming cost V 5 bases and J 1 base, with 12 bases left between them. As DNA, the CDR3 is TGTGCCAGCTCAGGCCAGGTCAACGCCAAAAACATTCAGTACTTC. It translates to CASSGQVNAKNIQYF.

Only a few counts were recorded for this clone. The genes are TRBV5-4 and TRBJ2-1, with 8 bases matching TRBD2. This CDR3 contains 15 residues. The germline V gene encodes CDR1 SGHNT and CDR2 YYREEE (reference sequence). V was clipped by 5 bases and J by 7 bases; unmatched bases: 11. The CDR3 DNA is TGTGCCAGCAGTTCCCAGCGGGAGCCTGGGAATGAGCAGTTCTTC. It codes for CASSSQREPGNEQFF.

The V gene is TRBV19, the J gene TRBJ2-7; TRBD2 aligns across 14 bases. The germline V gene encodes CDR1 LNHDA and CDR2 SQIVND (reference sequence). This CDR3 has 17 residues. V shed 7 bases and J 2 bases; nucleotides not matched to a gene: 10. The CDR3 DNA sequence: TGTGCCAGTACCGAGGGACTAGCGGGAGCTTTGACCTACGAGCAGTACTTC. Residues: CASTEGLAGALTYEQYF. The full variable domain, rest sourced from reference TRBV19 and TRBJ2-7, is DGGITQSPKYLFRKEGQNVTLSCEQNLNHDAMYWYRQDPGQGLRLIYYSQIVNDFQKGDIAEGYSVSREKKESFPLTVTSAQKNPTAFYLCASTEGLAGALTYEQYFGPGTRLTVT.

This chain connects TRBV18 to TRBJ1-1; TRBD1 aligns across 9 bases. CDR1 and CDR2 (germline): KGHSH, LQKENI. The CDR3 sequence is 15 residues long. V was pared by 3 bases and J by 0 bases, with 2 bases of the junction left unmatched. CDR3 DNA sequence: TGTGCCAGCTCACCCGGACAGGGGATGAACACTGAAGCTTTCTTT. Amino acid sequence: CASSPGQGMNTEAFF.

The chain combines TRBV4-2 with TRBJ2-1; D is uncertain. Trimming took off 0 bases at V and 2 bases at J, with 11 bases between the two ends. This CDR3 spans 16 amino acids. Germline V gene sequence: CDR1 LGHNA, CDR2 YNFKEQ. CDR3 coding DNA: TGTGCCAGCAGCCAAGAGGCCAGCGCACCCTACAATGAGCAGTTCTTC. It yields the protein CASSQEASAPYNEQFF.

The J gene is TRBJ1-5, the V gene TRBV2; the match to TRBD1 covers 7 bases. This CDR3 contains 16 residues. The V gene's germline CDR1 is SNHLY and CDR2 FYNNEI. The junction had 9 bases not matched to a gene; V was cut back by 0 bases and J by 7 bases. DNA for the CDR3: TGTGCCAGCAGTGAAGCAAGCCTACAGGGGTGGCAGCCCCAGCATTTT. Protein sequence: CASSEASLQGWQPQHF.

On this clone itself: Sequence at one end of the junction differs from germline and may be a read error. The chain recombines TRBV7-7 with TRBJ2-5; 10 bases are shared with TRBD2. The CDR3 covers 15 residues. CDR1 is SSHAT, CDR2 FNYEAQ, per germline (reference sequence). CDR3 in DNA: TGTGCTAGCAGCCCCCCCCTAGCGGGGGTGGAGACCCAGTACTTC. This encodes CASSPPLAGVETQYF.